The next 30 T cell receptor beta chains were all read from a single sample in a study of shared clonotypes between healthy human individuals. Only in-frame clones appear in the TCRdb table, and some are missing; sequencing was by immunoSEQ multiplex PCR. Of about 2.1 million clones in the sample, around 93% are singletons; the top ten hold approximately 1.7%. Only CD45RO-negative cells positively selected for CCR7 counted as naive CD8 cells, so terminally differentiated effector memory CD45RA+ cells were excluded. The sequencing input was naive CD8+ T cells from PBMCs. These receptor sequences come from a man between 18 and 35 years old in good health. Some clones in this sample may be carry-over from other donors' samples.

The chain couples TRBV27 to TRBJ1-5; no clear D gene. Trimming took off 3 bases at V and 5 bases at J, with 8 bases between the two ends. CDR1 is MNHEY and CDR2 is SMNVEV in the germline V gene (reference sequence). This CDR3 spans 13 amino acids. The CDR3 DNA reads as TGTGCCAGCAGTTTGGTCAATCATCAGCCCCAGCATTTT. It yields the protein CASSLVNHQPQHF.

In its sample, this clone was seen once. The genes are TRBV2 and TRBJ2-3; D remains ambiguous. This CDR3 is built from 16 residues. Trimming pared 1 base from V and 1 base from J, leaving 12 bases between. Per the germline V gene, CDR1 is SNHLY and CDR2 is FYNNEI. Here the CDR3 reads CASSEVWGEGTDTQYF. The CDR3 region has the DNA TGTGCCAGCAGTGAAGTATGGGGTGAGGGCACAGATACGCAGTATTTT.

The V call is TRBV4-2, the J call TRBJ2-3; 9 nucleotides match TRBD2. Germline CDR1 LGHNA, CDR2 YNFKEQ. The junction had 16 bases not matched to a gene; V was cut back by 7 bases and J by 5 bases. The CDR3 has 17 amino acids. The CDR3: CASTLKAGLALRDTQYF. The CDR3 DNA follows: TGTGCCAGCACCCTAAAAGCGGGACTAGCTCTTCGAGATACGCAGTATTTT.

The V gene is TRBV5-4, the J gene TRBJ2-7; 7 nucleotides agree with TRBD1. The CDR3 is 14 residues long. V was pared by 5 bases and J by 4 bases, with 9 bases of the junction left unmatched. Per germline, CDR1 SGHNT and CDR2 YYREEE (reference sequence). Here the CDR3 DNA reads TGTGCCAGCAGAAAGGGGGCGGACGGTTACGAGCAGTACTTC. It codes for CASRKGADGYEQYF.

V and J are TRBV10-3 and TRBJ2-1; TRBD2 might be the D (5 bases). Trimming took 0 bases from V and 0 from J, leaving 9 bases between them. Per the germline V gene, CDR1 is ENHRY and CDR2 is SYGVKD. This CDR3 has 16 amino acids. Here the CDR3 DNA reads TGTGCCATCAGTGAGTCCCCGGGGAGCTCCTACAATGAGCAGTTCTTC. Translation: CAISESPGSSYNEQFF.

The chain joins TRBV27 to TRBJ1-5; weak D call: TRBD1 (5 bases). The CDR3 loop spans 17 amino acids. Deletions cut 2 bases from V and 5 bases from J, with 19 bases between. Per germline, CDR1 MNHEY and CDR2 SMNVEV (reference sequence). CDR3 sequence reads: CASSLTSTFREDQPQHF. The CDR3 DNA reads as TGTGCCAGCAGTTTAACCTCCACCTTCAGGGAGGATCAGCCCCAGCATTTT.

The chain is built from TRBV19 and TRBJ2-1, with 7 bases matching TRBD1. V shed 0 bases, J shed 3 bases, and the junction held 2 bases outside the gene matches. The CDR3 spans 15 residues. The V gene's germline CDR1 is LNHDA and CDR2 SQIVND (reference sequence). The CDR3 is CASSIDRGFYNEQFF. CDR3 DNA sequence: TGTGCCAGTAGTATAGACAGGGGGTTCTACAATGAGCAGTTCTTC.

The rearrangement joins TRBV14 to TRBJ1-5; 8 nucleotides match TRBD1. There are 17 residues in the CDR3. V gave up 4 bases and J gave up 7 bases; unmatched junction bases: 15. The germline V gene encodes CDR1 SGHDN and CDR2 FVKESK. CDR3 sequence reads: CASSPRMSRGHVQPQHF. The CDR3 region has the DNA TGTGCCAGCAGCCCCCGTATGAGCAGGGGGCATGTGCAGCCCCAGCATTTT. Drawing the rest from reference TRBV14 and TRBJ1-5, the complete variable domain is EAGVTQFPSHSVIEKGQTVTLRCDPISGHDNLYWYRRVMGKEIKFLLHFVKESKQDESGMPNNRFLAERTGGTYSTLKVQPAELEDSGVYFCASSPRMSRGHVQPQHFGDGTRLSIL.

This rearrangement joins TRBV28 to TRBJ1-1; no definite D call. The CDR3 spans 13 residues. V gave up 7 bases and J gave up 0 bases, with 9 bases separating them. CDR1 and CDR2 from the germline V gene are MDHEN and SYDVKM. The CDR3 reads CASTLGLNTEAFF. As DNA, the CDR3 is TGTGCCAGCACCCTAGGATTGAACACTGAAGCTTTCTTT. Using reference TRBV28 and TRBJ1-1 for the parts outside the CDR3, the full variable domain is DVKVTQSSRYLVKRTGEKVFLECVQDMDHENMFWYRQDPGLGLRLIYFSYDVKMKEKGDIPEGYSVSREKKERFSLILESASTNQTSMYLCASTLGLNTEAFFGQGTRLTVV.

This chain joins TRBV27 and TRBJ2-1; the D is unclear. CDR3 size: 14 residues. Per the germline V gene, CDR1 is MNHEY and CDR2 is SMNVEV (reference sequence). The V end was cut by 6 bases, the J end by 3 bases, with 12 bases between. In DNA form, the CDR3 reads TGTGCCAGCAGCTTGAGGAGTAACTACAATGAGCAGTTCTTC. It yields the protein CASSLRSNYNEQFF.

The CDR3 bases are TGTGCCAGCAGTTTATCAGCTTGGGGGACAGGGAAACACAATGAGCAGTTCTTC. Translation gives CASSLSAWGTGKHNEQFF. V and J are TRBV27 and TRBJ2-1, with 9 bases lining up with TRBD1. V gave up 0 bases and J gave up 5 bases; unmatched junction bases: 11. This CDR3 has 18 amino acids. Germline values: CDR1 MNHEY, CDR2 SMNVEV (reference sequence).

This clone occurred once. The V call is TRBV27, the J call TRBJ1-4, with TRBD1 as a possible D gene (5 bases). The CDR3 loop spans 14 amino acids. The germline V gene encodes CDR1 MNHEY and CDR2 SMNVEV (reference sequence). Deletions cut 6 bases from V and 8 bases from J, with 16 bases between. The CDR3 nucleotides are TGTGCCAGCAGGGAGCCAGGGACCGCCGAAAAACTGTTTTTT. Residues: CASREPGTAEKLFF.

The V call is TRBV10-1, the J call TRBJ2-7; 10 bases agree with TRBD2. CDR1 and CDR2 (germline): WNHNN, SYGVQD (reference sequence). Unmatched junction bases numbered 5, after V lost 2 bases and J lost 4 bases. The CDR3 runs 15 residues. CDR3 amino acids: CASSEPKAGGYEQYF. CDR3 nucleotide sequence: TGCGCCAGCAGTGAGCCCAAAGCGGGAGGGTACGAGCAGTACTTC.

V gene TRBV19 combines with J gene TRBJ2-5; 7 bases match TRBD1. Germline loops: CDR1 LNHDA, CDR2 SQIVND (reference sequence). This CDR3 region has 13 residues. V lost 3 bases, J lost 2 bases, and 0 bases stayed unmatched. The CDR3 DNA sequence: TGTGCCAGTAGTATGGACAGGCAAGAGACCCAGTACTTC. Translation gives CASSMDRQETQYF.

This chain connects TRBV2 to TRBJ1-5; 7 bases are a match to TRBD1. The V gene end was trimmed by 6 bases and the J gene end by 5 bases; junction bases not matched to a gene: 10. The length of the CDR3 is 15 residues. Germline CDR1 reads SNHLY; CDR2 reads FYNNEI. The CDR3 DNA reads TGTGCCAGCAGCGGCCGGGACAGCGCTCATCAGCCCCAGCATTTT. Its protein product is CASSGRDSAHQPQHF.

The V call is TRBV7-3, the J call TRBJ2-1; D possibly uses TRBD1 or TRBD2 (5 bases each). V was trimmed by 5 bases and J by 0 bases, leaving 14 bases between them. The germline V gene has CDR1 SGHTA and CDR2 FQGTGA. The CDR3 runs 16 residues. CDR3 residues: CASSPLAGTSYNEQFF. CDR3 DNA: TGTGCCAGCAGCCCCCTCGCCGGGACCTCCTACAATGAGCAGTTCTTC.

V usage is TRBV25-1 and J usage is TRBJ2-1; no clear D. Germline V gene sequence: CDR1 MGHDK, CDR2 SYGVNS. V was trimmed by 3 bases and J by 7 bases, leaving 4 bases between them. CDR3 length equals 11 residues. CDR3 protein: CASSEKNEQFF. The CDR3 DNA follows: TGTGCCAGCAGTGAGAAAAATGAGCAGTTCTTC.

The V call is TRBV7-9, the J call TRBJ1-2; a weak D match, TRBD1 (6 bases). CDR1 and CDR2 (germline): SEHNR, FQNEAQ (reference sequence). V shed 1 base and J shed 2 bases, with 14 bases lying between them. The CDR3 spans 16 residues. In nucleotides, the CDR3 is TGTGCCAGCAGCTTAGAGTCTGGGACACGGAACTATGGCTACACCTTC. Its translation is CASSLESGTRNYGYTF.

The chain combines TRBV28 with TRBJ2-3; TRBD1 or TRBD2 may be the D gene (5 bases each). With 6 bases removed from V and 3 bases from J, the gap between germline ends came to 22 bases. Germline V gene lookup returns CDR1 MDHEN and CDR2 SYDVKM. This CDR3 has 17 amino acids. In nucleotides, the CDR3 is TGTGCCAGCAGCCCTTTACCGGGACGCAGAAGTACAGATACGCAGTATTTT. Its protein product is CASSPLPGRRSTDTQYF.

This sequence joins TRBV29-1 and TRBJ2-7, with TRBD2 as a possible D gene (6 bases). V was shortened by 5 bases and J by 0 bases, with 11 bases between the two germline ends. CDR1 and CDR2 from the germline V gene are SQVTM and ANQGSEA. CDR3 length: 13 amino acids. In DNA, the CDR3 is TGCAGCGTTCAGGGACTTAGCTCCTACGAGCAGTACTTC. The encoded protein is CSVQGLSSYEQYF.

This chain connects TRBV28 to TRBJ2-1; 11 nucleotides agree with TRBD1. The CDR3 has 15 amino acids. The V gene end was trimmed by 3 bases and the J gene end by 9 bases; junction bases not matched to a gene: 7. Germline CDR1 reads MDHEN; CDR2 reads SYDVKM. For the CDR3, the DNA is TGTGCCAGCAGTTTTGGGGGACAGGGGGAAAGTGAGCAGTTCTTC. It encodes CASSFGGQGESEQFF.

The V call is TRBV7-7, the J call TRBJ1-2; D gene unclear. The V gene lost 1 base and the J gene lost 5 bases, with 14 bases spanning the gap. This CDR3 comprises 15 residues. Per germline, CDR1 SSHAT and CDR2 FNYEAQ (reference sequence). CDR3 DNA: TGTGCCAGCAGCTTAGATTTTCGAGGGCCTTATGGCTACACCTTC. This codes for CASSLDFRGPYGYTF.

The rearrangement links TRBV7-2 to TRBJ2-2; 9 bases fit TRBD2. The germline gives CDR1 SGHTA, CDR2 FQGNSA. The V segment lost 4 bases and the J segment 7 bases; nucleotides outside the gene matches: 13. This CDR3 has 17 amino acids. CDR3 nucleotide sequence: TGTGCCAGCAGCTCGCCGAGGGTAGCGGGAGAGAGCGGGGAGCTGTTTTTT. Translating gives CASSSPRVAGESGELFF.

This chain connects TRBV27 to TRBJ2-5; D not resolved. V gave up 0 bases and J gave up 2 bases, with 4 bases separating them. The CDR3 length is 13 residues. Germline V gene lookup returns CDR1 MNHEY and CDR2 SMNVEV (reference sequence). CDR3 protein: CASSLSWQETQYF. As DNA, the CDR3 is TGTGCCAGCAGTTTATCGTGGCAAGAGACCCAGTACTTC.

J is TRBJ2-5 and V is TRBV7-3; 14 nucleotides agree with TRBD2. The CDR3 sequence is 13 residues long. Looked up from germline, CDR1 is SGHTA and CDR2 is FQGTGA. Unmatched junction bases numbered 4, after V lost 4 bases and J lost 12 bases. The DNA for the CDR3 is TGTGCCAGCAGCTCGGGACTAGCGGGAGTAAAGTACTTC. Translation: CASSSGLAGVKYF. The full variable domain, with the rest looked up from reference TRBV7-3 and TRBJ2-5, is GAGVSQTPSNKVTEKGKYVELRCDPISGHTALYWYRQSLGQGPEFLIYFQGTGAADDSGLPNDRFFAVRPEGSVSTLKIQRTERGDSAVYLCASSSGLAGVKYFGPGTRLLVL.

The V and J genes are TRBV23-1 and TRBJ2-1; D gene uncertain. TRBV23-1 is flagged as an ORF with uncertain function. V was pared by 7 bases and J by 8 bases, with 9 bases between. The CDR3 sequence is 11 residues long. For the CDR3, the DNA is TGCGCCAGCAAATCGTTTGATGAGCAGTTCTTC. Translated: CASKSFDEQFF.

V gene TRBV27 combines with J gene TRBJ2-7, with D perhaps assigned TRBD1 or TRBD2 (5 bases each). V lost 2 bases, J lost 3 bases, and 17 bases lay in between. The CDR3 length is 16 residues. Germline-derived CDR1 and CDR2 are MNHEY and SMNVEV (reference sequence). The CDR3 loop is CASSLIGTGRNYEQYF. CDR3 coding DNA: TGTGCCAGCAGTTTAATAGGGACGGGACGGAACTACGAGCAGTACTTC.

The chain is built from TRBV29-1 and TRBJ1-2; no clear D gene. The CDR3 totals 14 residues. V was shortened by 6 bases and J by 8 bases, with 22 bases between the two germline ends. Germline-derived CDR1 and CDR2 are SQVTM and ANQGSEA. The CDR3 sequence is CSVVDGISEGGYTF. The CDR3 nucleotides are TGCAGCGTGGTGGACGGAATTTCCGAGGGCGGCTACACCTTC.

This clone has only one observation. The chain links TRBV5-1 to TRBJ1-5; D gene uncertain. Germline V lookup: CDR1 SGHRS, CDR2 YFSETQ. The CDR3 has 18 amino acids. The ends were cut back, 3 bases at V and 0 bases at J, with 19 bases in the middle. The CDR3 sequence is CASSSAVVEAYSNQPQHF. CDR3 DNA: TGCGCCAGCAGCTCCGCGGTTGTGGAGGCATATAGCAATCAGCCCCAGCATTTT.

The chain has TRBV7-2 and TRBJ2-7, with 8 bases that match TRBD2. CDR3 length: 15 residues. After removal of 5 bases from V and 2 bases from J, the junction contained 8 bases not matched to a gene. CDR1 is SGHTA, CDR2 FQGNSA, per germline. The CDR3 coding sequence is TGTGCCAGCAGCCCGCTAGCGGGCGAAGCCTACGAGCAGTACTTC. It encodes CASSPLAGEAYEQYF.